The rows below give T cell receptor beta chains drawn from one sample of a study of blood T cells in healthy people across ages. TCRdb recomputed calls from the 5' RACE reads with MiXCR, one row per CDR3 protein. The sample contains around 1,900,000 distinct CDR3 sequences, roughly two fifths of which appear only once. The sample taken for sequencing was blood. The receptor source for this set is a human donor in good health. The CDR3 runs from the conserved cysteine through the conserved F or W. The D gene is left open where the match is weak. Where a row states a size, it is once, few, many or the class of an expanded clone; other rows omit it.

v_call	d_call	j_call	clone_size	cdr3_aa	cdr3_nt
TRBV2	.	TRBJ1-4	.	CASSVFGGEKLFF	TGTGCCAGCAGTGTATTCGGGGGCGAAAAACTGTTTTTT
TRBV6-6	.	TRBJ2-7	.	CASSYGGPQEQYF	TGTGCCAGCAGTTACGGGGGCCCTCAGGAGCAGTACTTC
TRBV25-1	.	TRBJ2-5	.	CASSAFDRQQETQYF	TGTGCCAGCAGTGCATTTGACAGGCAGCAAGAGACCCAGTACTTC
TRBV5-1	.	TRBJ1-6	.	CASSRGDPNPGSPLHF	TGCGCCAGCAGCAGAGGGGACCCTAACCCCGGTTCACCCCTCCACTTT
TRBV10-3	.	TRBJ2-7	.	CAISDPTGYEQYF	TGTGCCATCAGTGACCCCACAGGGTACGAGCAGTACTTC
TRBV6-2/TRBV6-3	.	TRBJ2-7	.	CASSLELHYEQYF	TGTGCCAGCAGCCTCGAGCTCCACTACGAGCAGTACTTC
TRBV12-3/TRBV12-4	.	TRBJ1-5	few	CASSSGSWGPQHF	TGTGCCAGCAGTTCAGGGTCCTGGGGGCCCCAGCATTTT
TRBV4-3	.	TRBJ2-6	.	CASSQEPRGANVLTF	TGCGCCAGCAGCCAAGAGCCCAGGGGGGCCAACGTCCTGACTTTC
TRBV6-2/TRBV6-3	.	TRBJ2-6	.	CASSYEVGSGANVRTF	.
TRBV5-1	.	TRBJ1-2	.	CASSPTSLGADYGYTF	TGCGCCAGCAGCCCTACATCGCTCGGGGCGGACTATGGCTACACCTTC
TRBV6-6	TRBD1	TRBJ1-2	few	CASSYGDSKYGYTF	TGTGCCAGCAGTTACGGGGACAGCAAGTATGGCTACACCTTC
TRBV30	.	TRBJ1-2	.	CAWSVRVFQWEYGYTF	TGTGCCTGGAGTGTAAGGGTCTTTCAGTGGGAATATGGCTACACCTTC
TRBV9	.	TRBJ2-1	.	CASSVAPYSNEQFF	TGTGCCAGCAGCGTAGCCCCTTACTCCAATGAGCAGTTCTTC
TRBV6-2/TRBV6-3	TRBD1	TRBJ1-5	few	CASSYSQETGARQPQHF	TGTGCCAGCAGTTACTCCCAGGAGACAGGGGCCCGTCAGCCCCAGCATTTT
TRBV5-1	TRBD1	TRBJ1-6	.	CASSWGTVSSYNSPLHF	TGCGCCAGCAGCTGGGGGACAGTCAGCTCCTATAATTCACCCCTCCACTTT
TRBV29-1	.	TRBJ1-2	.	CSSQEGDSGYTF	TGCAGCTCCCAGGAGGGGGATTCTGGCTACACCTTC
TRBV7-2	.	TRBJ2-3	.	CASSLSIGGPVPDMQYF	TGTGCCAGCAGCCTTTCGATCGGGGGTCCAGTACCAGATATGCAGTATTTT
TRBV4-3	.	TRBJ2-7	.	CASSQGARGNEQYF	TGCGCCAGCAGCCAAGGGGCCAGGGGAAACGAGCAGTACTTC
TRBV30	.	TRBJ1-2	.	CAWSGQRGYTF	TGTGCCTGGAGTGGGCAACGTGGCTACACCTTC
TRBV6-5	.	TRBJ1-4	few	CASSYSGIEKLFF	TGTGCCAGCAGTTACTCAGGGATTGAAAAACTGTTTTTT
TRBV20-1	.	TRBJ2-5	.	CSARGEVAETQYF	TGCAGTGCTAGAGGGGAGGTGGCAGAGACCCAGTACTTC
TRBV14	TRBD2	TRBJ2-4	.	CASSQWAGREQYF	TGTGCCAGCAGCCAGTGGGCAGGGCGGGAGCAGTACTTC
TRBV5-1	TRBD1	TRBJ1-2	.	CASSFRGGTGAYGYTF	TGCGCCAGCAGCTTTAGAGGAGGGACAGGGGCCTATGGCTACACCTTC
TRBV20-1	TRBD1	TRBJ2-1	.	CSAQGDEQFF	TGCAGTGCCCAGGGGGATGAGCAGTTCTTC
TRBV20-1	.	TRBJ2-3	many	CSGIIVNTQYF	TGCAGTGGGATAATCGTGAATACGCAGTATTTT
TRBV6-5	.	TRBJ1-2	.	CASSYRRGSQGANYGYTF	TGTGCCAGCAGCTACAGACGCGGCTCCCAGGGTGCTAACTATGGCTACACCTTC